Listed here is a single TCR beta chain. Produced via immunoSEQ multiplex PCR; TCRdb's table is partial and in-frame only. The table records around 87,000 clones, roughly 79% of them present only once. V shed 5 bases, J shed 5 bases, and the junction held 4 bases outside the gene matches. Germline loops: CDR1 MNHEY, CDR2 SMNVEV (reference sequence). The CDR3 totals 13 residues. The sample is drawn from a study of blood T cell repertoires in COVID-19. The source is a woman older than 75 with acute or convalescent COVID-19. The source material was peripheral blood. V and J are TRBV27 and TRBJ2-7; TRBD1 matches at 9 bases. CDR3 region: CASSPRDRDEQYF. The CDR3 region has the DNA TGTGCCAGCAGTCCGCGGGACAGGGACGAGCAGTACTTC.